This TCR beta chain was sequenced for a study of a mutant IDH1 vaccine in newly diagnosed glioma. Generated by immunoSEQ multiplex PCR, the TCRdb table keeps only in-frame clones and is missing some. The top ten clones hold over 0.7% of a sample with about 94,000 clones, roughly 89% of them seen once. Noted time point: week 47, end of study. Each dose of the vaccine consisted of 300 ug of mutant IDH1 20-mer peptide, with topical imiquimod. Germline V gene sequence: CDR1 SEHNR, CDR2 FQNEAQ (reference sequence). The CDR3 is 14 residues long. V was shortened by 2 bases and J by 13 bases, with 15 bases between the two germline ends. As for this clone: The antigen remains undetermined.

This TCR was sampled from a woman between 45 and 60 years old with glioma. This chain connects TRBV7-9 to TRBJ2-6; D assignment may be TRBD1 or TRBD2 (5 bases each). This specimen consisted of PBMCs, obtained from a glioma patient whose treatment included an IDH1 peptide vaccine. CDR3 region: CASSLLGAGWVLTF. DNA of the CDR3: TGTGCCAGCAGCTTATTAGGGGCGGGTTGGGTCCTGACTTTC.